This TCR beta chain was documented in a study of technical replicates of blood from a few donors. Profiled with immunoSEQ multiplex PCR; TCRdb holds only in-frame clones, not every one. The top ten clones hold about 0.39% of a sample with more than 65,000 clones, roughly nine tenths of them seen once. CDR3 length: 16 amino acids. The germline gives CDR1 SGDLS, CDR2 YYNGEE. Deletions cut 4 bases from V and 0 bases from J, with 16 bases between. Sample: T cells isolated from PBMCs. The origin of this receptor is a human donor in good health. The chain employs TRBV9 and TRBJ2-5; maybe TRBD1 (6 bases). CDR3 nucleotides: TGTGCCAGCAGCACCCCAGGGGCCCAGTACCAAGAGACCCAGTACTTC. Its protein is CASSTPGAQYQETQYF. Full variable domain (missing parts from reference TRBV9 and TRBJ2-5): DSGVTQTPKHLITATGQRVTLRCSPRSGDLSVYWYQQSLDQGLQFLIQYYNGEERAKGNILERFSAQQFPDLHSELNLSSLELGDSALYFCASSTPGAQYQETQYFGPGTRLLVL.